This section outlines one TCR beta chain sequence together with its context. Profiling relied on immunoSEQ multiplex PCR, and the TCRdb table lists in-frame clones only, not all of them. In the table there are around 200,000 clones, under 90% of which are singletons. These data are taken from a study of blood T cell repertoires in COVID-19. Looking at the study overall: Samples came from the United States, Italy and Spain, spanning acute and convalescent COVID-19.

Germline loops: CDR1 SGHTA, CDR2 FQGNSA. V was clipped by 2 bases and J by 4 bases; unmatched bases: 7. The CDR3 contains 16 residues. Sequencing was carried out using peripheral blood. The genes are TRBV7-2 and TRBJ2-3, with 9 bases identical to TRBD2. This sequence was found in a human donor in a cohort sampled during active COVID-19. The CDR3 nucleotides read TGTGCCAGCAGCTTATCTGCTAGCGGGGTCTCAGATACGCAGTATTTT. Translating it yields CASSLSASGVSDTQYF.